A single sample gave rise to the 14 T cell receptor beta chains below, sequenced in a study of early T cells in non-severe SARS-CoV-2 infection. In TCRdb, the 5' RACE reads were re-called with MiXCR into one record per CDR3 protein. In the table there are about 89,000 distinct CDR3 sequences, approximately 15% of which are singletons. Sequences were obtained from whole blood. These receptors all stem from an adult who was a healthcare worker with PCR-confirmed SARS-CoV-2 infection or an uninfected control (not recorded which).

This clonotype was recorded a few times. This sequence joins TRBV7-2 and TRBJ2-3; perhaps TRBD2 as D (5 bases). The CDR3 sequence is 15 residues long. Per germline, CDR1 SGHTA and CDR2 FQGNSA. Trimming removed 1 base from V and 8 bases from J, with 16 bases in between. The CDR3 loop reads CASSLVHGVRGTQYF. The CDR3 DNA follows: TGTGCCAGCAGCTTAGTACACGGGGTTCGGGGTACGCAGTATTTT.

The chain has TRBV20-1 and TRBJ2-1; D might be TRBD1 (6 bases). Trimming shortened V by 3 bases and J by 2 bases, and 14 bases separated the two germline ends. Germline V gene sequence: CDR1 DFQATT, CDR2 SNEGSKA (reference sequence). The CDR3 has 15 amino acids. The CDR3 protein is CSASDGDNTYNEQFF. The CDR3 nucleotides are TGCAGTGCTAGTGACGGGGACAATACCTACAATGAGCAGTTCTTC.

In its sample, this clonotype was seen a few times. The gene calls are TRBV7-2 and TRBJ1-2; D gene uncertain. The CDR3 is 13 residues long. V was cut by 1 base and J by 8 bases, with 11 bases left in between. The germline gives CDR1 SGHTA, CDR2 FQGNSA. This CDR3 reads CASSLGQVYGYTF. Here the CDR3 DNA reads TGTGCCAGCAGCTTAGGGCAGGTCTACGGCTACACCTTC. Full variable domain (rest looked up from reference TRBV7-2 and TRBJ1-2): GAGVSQSPSNKVTEKGKDVELRCDPISGHTALYWYRQSLGQGLEFLIYFQGNSAPDKSGLPSDRFSAERTGGSVSTLTIQRTQQEDSAVYLCASSLGQVYGYTFGSGTRLTVV.

The chain combines TRBV29-1 with TRBJ2-5; no reliable D call. The CDR3 runs 13 residues. V shed 8 bases and J shed 1 base, with 14 bases lying between them. Germline CDR1 and CDR2: SQVTM and ANQGSEA. DNA of the CDR3: TGCAGCACAAATGACCGGCTCCAAGAGACCCAGTACTTC. Its protein product is CSTNDRLQETQYF. Based on the CDR3 plus reference TRBV29-1 and TRBJ2-5, the full variable domain is SAVISQKPSRDICQRGTSLTIQCQVDSQVTMMFWYRQQPGQSLTLIATANQGSEATYESGFVIDKFPISRPNLTFSTLTVSNMSPEDSSIYLCSTNDRLQETQYFGPGTRLLVL.

The chain employs TRBV18 and TRBJ1-1; possible D gene TRBD1, 5 bases. CDR1 is KGHSH, CDR2 LQKENI, per germline. The CDR3 has 14 amino acids. Deletions cut 4 bases from V and 4 bases from J, with 13 bases between. The CDR3 protein is CASSRGTGATEAFF. The CDR3, as DNA: TGTGCCAGCTCACGAGGCACAGGCGCCACTGAAGCTTTCTTT.

This clonotype appeared many times. The chain combines TRBV7-2 with TRBJ1-4; no clear D gene. Germline lookup yields CDR1 SGHTA and CDR2 FQGNSA. Trimming cost V 1 base and J 6 bases, with 6 bases left between them. This CDR3 is built from 13 residues. The CDR3 coding sequence is TGTGCCAGCAGCTTAGTGGCGGATGAAAAACTGTTTTTT. As protein: CASSLVADEKLFF.

CDR3 coding DNA: TGCGCCAGCAGATGTTTTCAGTACGTC. Translation gives CASRCFQYV. The chain couples TRBV5-1 to TRBJ2-7; no clear D gene. Trimming pared 5 bases from V and 10 bases from J, leaving 7 bases between. Germline V CDR1 and CDR2: SGHRS, YFSETQ. The CDR3 totals 9 residues.

The genes are TRBV29-1 and TRBJ1-2; no reliable D call. CDR1 is SQVTM and CDR2 is ANQGSEA in the germline V gene. The CDR3 consists of 12 residues. Trimming shortened V by 5 bases and J by 4 bases, and 11 bases separated the two germline ends. CDR3 in DNA: TGCAGCGTTCCCGCGGAGACCTATGGCTACACCTTC. Amino acid sequence: CSVPAETYGYTF.

This clonotype was picked up a small number of times. The V call is TRBV7-2, the J call TRBJ2-4, with D perhaps matching TRBD1 (5 bases). Trimming took off 5 bases at V and 6 bases at J, with 17 bases between the two ends. The CDR3 length is 15 residues. Germline CDR1 reads SGHTA; CDR2 reads FQGNSA. CDR3 DNA: TGTGCCAGCAGCCAGCCCAGGTTTGGGGCAAACATTCAGTACTTC. Its protein product is CASSQPRFGANIQYF. The complete variable domain, with remaining parts taken from reference TRBV7-2 and TRBJ2-4, reads GAGVSQSPSNKVTEKGKDVELRCDPISGHTALYWYRQSLGQGLEFLIYFQGNSAPDKSGLPSDRFSAERTGGSVSTLTIQRTQQEDSAVYLCASSQPRFGANIQYFGAGTRLSVL.

In its sample, this clonotype was seen a few times. The chain couples TRBV6-1 to TRBJ2-1; TRBD2 is a possible D gene (7 bases). The length of the CDR3 is 15 residues. CDR1 and CDR2 (germline): MNHNS, SASEGT. Trimming left V 10 bases short and J 5 bases short, with 21 bases between. The CDR3 is CATNAGASGNNEQFF. The CDR3 DNA reads TGTGCCACAAACGCGGGGGCGTCTGGGAACAATGAGCAGTTCTTC.

V gene TRBV6-5 combines with J gene TRBJ2-2; the match to TRBD2 covers 12 bases. The CDR3 runs to 16 residues. V lost 4 bases and J lost 4; bases outside the gene matches: 4. The V gene's germline CDR1 is MNHEY and CDR2 SVGAGI. The CDR3 DNA sequence: TGTGCCAGCAGTTCTGGACTAGCGGGGCCCACCGGGGAGCTGTTTTTT. Protein product: CASSSGLAGPTGELFF.

This clonotype has a handful of counts. The rearrangement links TRBV9 to TRBJ2-5; D uncertain. The length of the CDR3 is 14 residues. The ends were cut back, 1 base at V and 1 base at J, with 8 bases in the middle. Per germline, CDR1 SGDLS and CDR2 YYNGEE. CDR3 bases: TGTGCCAGCAGCGTATCCCCCTTCCAAGAGACCCAGTACTTC. Protein: CASSVSPFQETQYF.

This clonotype occurred many times. The V gene is TRBV3-1, the J gene TRBJ2-1, with unresolved D. CDR3 length: 15 residues. Per germline, CDR1 LGHDT and CDR2 YNNKEL (reference sequence). V lost 2 bases and J lost 0, with 8 bases in between. CDR3 region: CASSQWGSSYNEQFF. CDR3 in DNA: TGTGCCAGCAGCCAATGGGGTAGCTCCTACAATGAGCAGTTCTTC.

The gene calls are TRBV4-2 and TRBJ2-2; maybe TRBD1 (6 bases). CDR1 is LGHNA and CDR2 is YNFKEQ in the germline V gene. The germline V and J ends were trimmed by 1 base and 1 base, with 13 bases remaining between them. The CDR3 is made up of 17 amino acids. The CDR3 nucleotides read TGTGCCAGCAGCCAAGGTACCGGGACACAGAACACCGGGGAGCTGTTTTTT. Its protein product is CASSQGTGTQNTGELFF.